This T cell receptor beta chain emerged from a study of beta chain features in type 1 diabetes. In regard to this clone: Its antigen remains unknown.

Study results and limitations: There was no resolution here of whether HLA type influences TCRB rearrangement.

The study reverse transcribed the entire isolated RNA, so it sequenced expressed TCRB transcripts. Assay: immunoSEQ multiplex PCR; the TCRdb copy retains only in-frame clones and omits some. The data show fewer than 25,000 clones, approximately 70% seen once. Trimming removed 5 bases from V and 1 base from J; junction bases left unmatched: 10. This CDR3 has 16 amino acids. CDR1 and CDR2 from the germline V gene are SEHNR and FQNEAQ (reference sequence). The source of this sequence is a woman between 40 and 55 years old in good health. The J gene is TRBJ2-5, the V gene TRBV7-9, with 7 bases that match TRBD2. Sequencing was performed on Tregs from blood. DNA for the CDR3: TGTGCCAGCAGCCCGGGGGGAGCGGGGCTCCAAGAGACCCAGTACTTC. Translated, it gives CASSPGGAGLQETQYF.